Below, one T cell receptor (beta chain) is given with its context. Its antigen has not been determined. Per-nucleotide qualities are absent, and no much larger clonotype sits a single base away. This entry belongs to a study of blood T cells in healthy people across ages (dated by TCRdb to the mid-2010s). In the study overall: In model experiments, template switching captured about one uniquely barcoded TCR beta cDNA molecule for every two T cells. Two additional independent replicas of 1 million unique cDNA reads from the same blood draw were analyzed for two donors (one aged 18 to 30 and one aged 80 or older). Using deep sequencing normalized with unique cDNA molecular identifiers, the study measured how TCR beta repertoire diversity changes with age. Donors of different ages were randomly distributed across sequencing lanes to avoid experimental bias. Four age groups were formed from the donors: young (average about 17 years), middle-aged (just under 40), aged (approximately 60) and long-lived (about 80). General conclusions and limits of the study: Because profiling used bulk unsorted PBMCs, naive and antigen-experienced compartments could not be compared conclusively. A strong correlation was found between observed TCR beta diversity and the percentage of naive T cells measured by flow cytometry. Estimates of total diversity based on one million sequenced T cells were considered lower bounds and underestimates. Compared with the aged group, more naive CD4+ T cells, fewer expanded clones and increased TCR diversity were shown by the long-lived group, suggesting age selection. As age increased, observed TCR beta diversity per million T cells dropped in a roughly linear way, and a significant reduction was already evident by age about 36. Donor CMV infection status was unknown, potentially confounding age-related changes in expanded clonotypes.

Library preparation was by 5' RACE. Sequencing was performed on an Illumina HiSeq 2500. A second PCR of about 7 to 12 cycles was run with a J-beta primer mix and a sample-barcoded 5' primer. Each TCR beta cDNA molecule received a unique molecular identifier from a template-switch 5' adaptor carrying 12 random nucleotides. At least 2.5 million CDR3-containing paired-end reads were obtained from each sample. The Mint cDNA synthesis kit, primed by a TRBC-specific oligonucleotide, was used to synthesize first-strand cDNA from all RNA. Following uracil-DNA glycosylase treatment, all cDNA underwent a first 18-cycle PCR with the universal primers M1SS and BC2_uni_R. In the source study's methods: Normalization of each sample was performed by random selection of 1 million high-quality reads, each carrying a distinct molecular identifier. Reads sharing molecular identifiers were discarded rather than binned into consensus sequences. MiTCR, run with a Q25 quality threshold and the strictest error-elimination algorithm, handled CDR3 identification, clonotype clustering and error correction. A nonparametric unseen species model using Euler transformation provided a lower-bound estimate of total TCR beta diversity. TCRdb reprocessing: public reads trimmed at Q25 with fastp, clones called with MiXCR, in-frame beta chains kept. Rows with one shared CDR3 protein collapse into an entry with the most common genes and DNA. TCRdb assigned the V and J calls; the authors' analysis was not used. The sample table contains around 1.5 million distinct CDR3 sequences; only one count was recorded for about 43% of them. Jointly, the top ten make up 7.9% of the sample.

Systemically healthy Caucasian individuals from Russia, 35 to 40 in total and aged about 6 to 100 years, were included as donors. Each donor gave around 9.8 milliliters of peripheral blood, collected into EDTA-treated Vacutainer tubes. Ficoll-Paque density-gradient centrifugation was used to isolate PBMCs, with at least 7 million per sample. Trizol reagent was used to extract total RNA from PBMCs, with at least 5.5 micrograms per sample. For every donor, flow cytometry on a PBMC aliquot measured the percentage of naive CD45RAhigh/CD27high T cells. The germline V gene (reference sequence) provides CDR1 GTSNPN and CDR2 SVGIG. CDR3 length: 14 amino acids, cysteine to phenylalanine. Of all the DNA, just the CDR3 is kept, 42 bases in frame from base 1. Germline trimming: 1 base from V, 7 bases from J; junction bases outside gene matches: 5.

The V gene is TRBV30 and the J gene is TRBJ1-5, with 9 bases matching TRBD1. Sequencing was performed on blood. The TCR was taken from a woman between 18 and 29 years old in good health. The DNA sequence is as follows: TGTGCCTGGAGTGGGGGACAGGGAAGCCAGCCCCAGCATTTT. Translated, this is CAWSGGQGSQPQHF.